The clone carrying this T cell receptor beta chain was observed a few times. The data are from a study of cytomegalovirus exposure and HLA in healthy donors. Vbeta (60) and Jbeta (13) primers were used in the PCR. TCRdb's table, derived via immunoSEQ multiplex PCR, lists solely in-frame clones and lacks some. The table records 90,000 to 120,000 clones, 70% of them present only once. This TCR derives from a man aged 35-49 years in good health and CMV-seropositive. Sequences were obtained from PBMCs.

DNA of the CDR3: TGTGCCAGCAGGGGACTAGCGGGAGGTAATGAGCAGTTCTTC. This gives the protein CASRGLAGGNEQFF. The chain is built from TRBV6-6 and TRBJ2-1; 15 bases agree with TRBD2. The CDR3 is made up of 14 amino acids. The V segment lost 6 bases and the J segment 7 bases; nucleotides outside the gene matches: 1. Germline V CDR1 and CDR2: MNHNY, SVGAGI (reference sequence).